The following is a T cell receptor (beta chain) sequence with its context. This clone's antigen is unknown. No per-base quality is available; no much larger clone lies one base away. The sample comes from a study of T cell repertoires in cytomegalovirus infection (dated by TCRdb to about 2019). Broadly, across the study: Peptide stimulations targeted recently identified HLA-C-restricted CMV epitopes, whose presentation resists viral immunomodulation, together with well-studied HLA-B-restricted epitopes. Because public TCR beta signatures pointed to carriage of CMV infection together with the matching HLA type, the HLA type of each donor mattered for the analysis. The investigation overall reported the following: Carriers of CMV infection plus the relevant HLA type were discriminated by the cumulative frequency of public TCR beta family members in the study cohort and in an independent roughly 350-donor cohort. The ex vivo response was dominated by HLA-C-restricted CMV-specific TCR beta clonotypes, and the single most frequent clonotype in two of eight donors was supplied by these HLA-C-restricted clonotypes.

TCRdb shows the sequencer as Illumina HiSeq 1500. TCRdb redid the processing of the public reads, applying fastp at Q25 and MiXCR, and retained in-frame beta chains. Entries are consolidated by CDR3 protein sequence, retaining the most common genes and DNA. The sample has about 400,000 distinct CDR3 sequences on record, nearly 35% of them singletons. Roughly 13% of the sample is held by the ten biggest clonotypes. Germline trimming amounts to 5 bases on V and 4 bases on J, with 9 as the count of junction bases outside the gene matches. The CDR3 has 15 amino acids, counting the end cysteine and phenylalanine. This entry keeps only the CDR3 DNA: 45 bases, framed from base 1. Sequences MNHGY (CDR1) and SAAAGT (CDR2) are obtained from the germline V gene. Explained via the paper, the treatment or condition label denotes: in vitro stimulation with specific CMV peptide epitopes to enrich CMV-specific T cells.

Sequenced here: cultured PBMCs, sampled from culture after CMV antigen stimulation. This clonotype was obtained from a human donor in good health (CMV status not recorded). Some clones in this sample may be carry-over from other donors' samples. This receptor chain uses TRBV6-8 and TRBJ2-7; 9 of the junction bases match TRBD1. The DNA sequence follows: TGTGCCAGCAGTAAGCCGGGACAGGGAATTTACGAGCAGTACTTC. This is translated as CASSKPGQGIYEQYF.